These T cell receptor beta chains were read from a single sample in a study of blood T cells in healthy people across ages. TCRdb re-called the 5' RACE reads through MiXCR, storing one row per CDR3 protein. Here the sample spans 800,000 or so distinct CDR3 sequences, approximately 59% being singletons. The sequencing sample was made of blood. Receptor source: a man aged 30 to 39 in good health. CDR3s include the opening cysteine and the closing phenylalanine or tryptophan. The D gene is left open where the match is weak. Size tells how often a clone was seen (once, few, many) or the class of an expanded clone, and some rows leave it out.

cdr3_nt cdr3_aa clone_size j_call d_call v_call
TGCGCCAGCAGCGGGGAGACAGGAATTGGCACAGATACGCAGTATTTT CASSGETGIGTDTQYF few TRBJ2-3 NA TRBV5-1
TGCGCCAGCAGCCAAGTGACAGGATTCACCGGGGAGCTGTTTTTT CASSQVTGFTGELFF NA TRBJ2-2 NA TRBV4-3
TGTGCCAGCAGCTTAACTAGCGGGGTCATCACGCGTGAGACCCAGTACTTC CASSLTSGVITRETQYF few TRBJ2-5 TRBD2 TRBV11-2
TGTGCCAGCAGTTTACGGCCGGACAGGGGAGAAGCTTTCTTT CASSLRPDRGEAFF NA TRBJ1-1 TRBD1 TRBV12-3/TRBV12-4
TGTGCCAGTAGTACTATAGGGGCGGACATTCAGTACTTC CASSTIGADIQYF NA TRBJ2-4 NA TRBV19
TGCAGTGCTAGGCACCGGGACAGGGGATTCGGCTACACCTTC CSARHRDRGFGYTF NA TRBJ1-2 TRBD1 TRBV20-1
TGCAGTGCTAGAGAAAGTGAGGGACGGAGCTCCTACGAGCAGTACTTC CSARESEGRSSYEQYF few TRBJ2-7 NA TRBV20-1
TGTGCCAGCAGCCCCCCAGACCCAGATACGCAGTATTTT CASSPPDPDTQYF few TRBJ2-3 NA TRBV9
TGTGCCAGCAGCTTAGCGGCAGGGATCCCTAATGAAAAACTGTTTTTT CASSLAAGIPNEKLFF NA TRBJ1-4 NA TRBV7-2
TGTGCCAGCAGTGAAGCAACTGAGTATCAGCCCCAGCATTTT CASSEATEYQPQHF few TRBJ1-5 NA TRBV6-1
TGTGCCAGTAGCGACCTTGGTGAAAAACTGTTTTTT CASSDLGEKLFF NA TRBJ1-4 NA TRBV19
TGTGCCATCAGTGAGTCTCGGGGAGCGAGGTCCGTTCGAGATACGCAGTATTTT CAISESRGARSVRDTQYF NA TRBJ2-3 NA TRBV10-3
TGTGCCAGCAGTTATTGGCGTGGCTACACCTTC CASSYWRGYTF NA TRBJ1-2 NA TRBV6-2/TRBV6-3
TGTGCCTGGAACGGCGGAGGGGGAGCCTCTAATGAAAAACTGTTTTTT CAWNGGGGASNEKLFF NA TRBJ1-4 NA TRBV30
TGTGCCAGCAGTTCACCCTTCCCCGGGACTAGCTACACCTTC CASSSPFPGTSYTF NA TRBJ1-2 NA TRBV28
TGCAGCGGGGGGGGTAACAATGAGCAGTTCTTC CSGGGNNEQFF NA TRBJ2-1 TRBD2 TRBV29-1
TGCGCCAGCAGCGCGGGCCCAGGGGACACTGAAGCTTTCTTT CASSAGPGDTEAFF NA TRBJ1-1 NA TRBV5-1
TGTGCCATCAGTGAGGCCTCAGGGGGCGCGAATGAAAAACTGTTTTTT CAISEASGGANEKLFF once TRBJ1-4 TRBD1 TRBV10-3
TGTGCCAGCAGAGGAGGGGCGGGGGCAGATACGCAGTATTTT CASRGGAGADTQYF NA TRBJ2-3 TRBD2 TRBV28
TGCGCCAGCAGTGGACAGGGGATTGTGGAAGAGACCCAGTACTTC CASSGQGIVEETQYF NA TRBJ2-5 TRBD1 TRBV4-3
TGTGCCAGCAAAGGGACCGGTCCTGGCTACACCTTC CASKGTGPGYTF few TRBJ1-2 NA TRBV6-5
TGCGCCAGCAGCCAAGATTGGTTCGACGAGCAGTACTTC CASSQDWFDEQYF NA TRBJ2-7 NA TRBV4-3
TGTGCCAGCAGTAACGGGGATGGCGAGCAGTACTTC CASSNGDGEQYF NA TRBJ2-7 NA TRBV6-5
TGTGCCAGCAGCCACTTGGGACAGGGCTCTGGGGCCAACGTCCTGACTTTC CASSHLGQGSGANVLTF many TRBJ2-6 TRBD1 TRBV14
TGTGCCAGCAGTTTCTCGGGGTTTCGGTATGGCTACACCTTC CASSFSGFRYGYTF NA TRBJ1-2 NA TRBV12-3/TRBV12-4
TGTGCCAGCAGTCCTAGCGGGGGAGTGAACACCGGGGAGCTGTTTTTT CASSPSGGVNTGELFF few TRBJ2-2 TRBD2 TRBV12-3/TRBV12-4
TGCAGTGCTCCCGGACTAGCGGTAGAAGGAGATACGCAGTATTTT CSAPGLAVEGDTQYF NA TRBJ2-3 TRBD2 TRBV20-1
TGTGCCAGCAGCTGGCGGACAGGGGAAACCTACGAGCAGTACTTC CASSWRTGETYEQYF few TRBJ2-7 TRBD1 TRBV5-5
TGTGCCAGCAGCTTAGAAACTCTGGGGGTCGAGCAGTACTTC CASSLETLGVEQYF NA TRBJ2-7 NA TRBV7-2
TGCAGTGCTAGGGGGAGCCCTAATGAAAAACTGTTTTTT CSARGSPNEKLFF NA TRBJ1-4 NA TRBV20-1
TGCAGTGCTTCGACAGGGGAAGTAACTGAAGCTTTCTTT CSASTGEVTEAFF many TRBJ1-1 TRBD1 TRBV20-1
TGTGCCACCAGCATTCACTGGGGGTCCACTAATGAAAAACTGTTTTTT CATSIHWGSTNEKLFF once TRBJ1-4 NA TRBV15
TGTGCCATCAGTGAACGGTTATACTACAATGAGCAGTTCTTC CAISERLYYNEQFF NA TRBJ2-1 NA TRBV10-3
TGTGCCAGCAGCCCTAGAACCCACCCTGAGGAGACCCAGTACTTC CASSPRTHPEETQYF NA TRBJ2-5 NA TRBV7-6
TGTACCAGCAGCTTAGCGGGGGGAGGTACAGATACGCAGTATTTT CTSSLAGGGTDTQYF NA TRBJ2-3 NA TRBV7-2
TGCAGTGCTAGAGACGGGCGCGGGGGTGATACGCAGTATTTT CSARDGRGGDTQYF NA TRBJ2-3 TRBD2 TRBV20-1
TGTGCCAGCAGCTTAGCGCCGGGGTGGGGTCAAGAGACCCAGTACTTC CASSLAPGWGQETQYF NA TRBJ2-5 NA TRBV7-2
TGTGCCTCGAGTCCCGGGACGGATGGGACCCAGTACTTC CASSPGTDGTQYF NA TRBJ2-5 NA TRBV7-6
TGTGCCAGCAGCCCCCCACACAGGGGATTCTACGAGCAGTACTTC CASSPPHRGFYEQYF once TRBJ2-7 TRBD1 TRBV13
TGTGCCATCGGGACTCAAGAGACCCAGTACTTC CAIGTQETQYF few TRBJ2-5 NA TRBV10-3
TGTGCCAGCAGTTTAAACGCCGGGGAGCTGTTTTTT CASSLNAGELFF few TRBJ2-2 NA TRBV28
TGTGCCAGCAGTCGACCAGGGGGTAGCGGTCAAGAGACCCAGTACTTC CASSRPGGSGQETQYF few TRBJ2-5 NA TRBV5-5
TGTGCCAGCAGCCAAGTTGTCGCCGGGACCATCTATGGCTACACCTTC CASSQVVAGTIYGYTF NA TRBJ1-2 NA TRBV14
TGTGCCAGCAGTGAGGGTGGGTCAAACACTGAAGCTTTCTTT CASSEGGSNTEAFF few TRBJ1-1 NA TRBV25-1
TGTGCCAGCAGCTTAGTAGGTGGGGTGGGGGAGCAGTACTTC CASSLVGGVGEQYF NA TRBJ2-5 NA TRBV7-2
TGTGCCAGCAGCCCTTGGGGAGAGACCCAGTACTTC CASSPWGETQYF NA TRBJ2-5 NA TRBV14